This T cell receptor (beta chain) was sequenced for a study of blood T cell repertoires in COVID-19 (dated by TCRdb to the early 2020s). At the level of the whole study: Samples from collaborators originated in the United States, Italy and Spain and spanned both the acute and convalescent phases of COVID-19. The prospective study material was composed of cDNA or gDNA derived from T cells, B-cell-depleted T cells, or PBMCs. The dataset comprised deeply sampled blood TCRbeta repertoires from subjects exposed to, actively infected with, or recovered from COVID-19. A freely available public database, intended as a resource for researchers studying the immune response to SARS-CoV-2, is where the repertoires were released. The samples were drawn from two sources: the first 160 participants of the ongoing ImmuneRACE study, and fewer than 1,500 subjects contributed by 6 global collaborators. A de-identified subject ID, COVID-19 status, age in years and sex were almost always included in the sample metadata. Where HLA class I and class II types were available, the types were taken from metadata supplied by the sample provider, not from assay-based typing.

Comments on this clone: What antigen it recognizes has not been identified. No base-level quality is on record; no much larger clone is a single base apart.

Summary of the overall study and its limitations: Clinical and demographic metadata were provided uncurated, with the amount varying by source and participant.

The germline V and J ends show losses of 5 bases and 7 bases respectively, and no gene match explains 4 bases of the junction. The cysteine opens and the phenylalanine closes a CDR3 of 13 amino acids. Solely the CDR3 DNA is kept, with 39 bases framed from the first base. The immunoSEQ Assay, a bias-controlled multiplex PCR, was used to amplify TCRbeta CDR3 regions from genomic DNA. In the source study's methods: Nucleated cell counts per sample were estimated from amplification of reference gene primers within the assay. To quantify the absolute abundance of each unique TCRbeta CDR3 rearrangement, sequence reads were collapsed and filtered. For each sample, productive Simpson clonality was calculated by taking the square root of Simpson's diversity index across productive rearrangements. TCRdb's version of the immuneACCESS table is confined to in-frame rearrangements and falls short of the full clone set. An unresolved V gene accounts for under half of the shortfall where checked; the remainder is of unknown origin. The V and J calls and clone size come from that table; D and trimming were worked out from the DNA. The sample table lists about 250,000 clones, 70% to 90% of them with a count of one. The top ten hold around 16% of the sample.

Participants in the prospective study were enrolled through a virtual design, were aged about 18 to 100 years, and lived in fewer than 30 United States geographic areas. To assign participants to cohorts, the prospective study relied on clinical history that participants themselves reported in a screening survey and a study questionnaire. Recovered participants in ImmuneRACE Cohort 3 were defined as having two consecutive negative NP/OP PCR tests, clearance from a healthcare professional, or resolution of symptoms. Each participant in the prospective study had whole blood, serum and a nasopharyngeal or oropharyngeal swab collected by mobile phlebotomists. Over a roughly 2-month period, participants in the prospective study had the option of providing additional blood draws and questionnaires. Before DNA extraction, blood samples from the prospective study were shipped at room temperature or frozen.

Sequences were obtained from PBMCs or T cells enriched from blood (not recorded which). The clonotype was recovered from a man aged 18 to 29 who had recovered from COVID-19. The rearrangement combines TRBV12-3 or TRBV12-4 with TRBJ2-1, with TRBD1 identical over 8 junction bases. The DNA sequence is TGTGCCAGCAGTACAGGGGGAGGTAATGAGCAGTTCTTC. Its translation reads: CASSTGGGNEQFF.